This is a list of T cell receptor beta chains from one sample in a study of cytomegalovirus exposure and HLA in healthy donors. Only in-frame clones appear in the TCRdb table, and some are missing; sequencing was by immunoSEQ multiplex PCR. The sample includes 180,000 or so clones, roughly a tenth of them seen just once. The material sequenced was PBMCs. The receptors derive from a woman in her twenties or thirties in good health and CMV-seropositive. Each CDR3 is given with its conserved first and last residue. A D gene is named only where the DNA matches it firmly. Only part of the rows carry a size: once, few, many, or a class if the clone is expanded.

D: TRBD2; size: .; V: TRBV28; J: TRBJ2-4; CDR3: CASSPWSGGPWAKNIQYF; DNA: TGTGCCAGCAGCCCATGGTCGGGAGGGCCCTGGGCCAAAAACATTCAGTACTTC
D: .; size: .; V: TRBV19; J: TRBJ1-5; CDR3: CASRRSGQPQHF; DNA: TGTGCCAGTAGGAGGTCGGGGCAGCCCCAGCATTTT
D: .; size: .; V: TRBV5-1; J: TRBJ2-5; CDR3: CASSLGTVGQETQYF; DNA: TGCGCCAGCAGCCTCGGGACTGTAGGACAAGAGACCCAGTACTTC
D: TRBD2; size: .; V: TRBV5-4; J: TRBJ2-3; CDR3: CASSLREGGTDTQYF; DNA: TGTGCCAGCAGCTTGCGGGAGGGCGGCACAGATACGCAGTATTTT
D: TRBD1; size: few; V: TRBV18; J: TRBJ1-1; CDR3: CASSLLRDSDTEAFF; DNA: TGTGCCAGCTCACTACTCCGGGACAGCGACACTGAAGCTTTCTTT
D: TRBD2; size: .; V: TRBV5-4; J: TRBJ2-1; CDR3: CASSLATSGRDEQFF; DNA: TGTGCCAGCAGCTTGGCCACTAGCGGGAGAGATGAGCAGTTCTTC
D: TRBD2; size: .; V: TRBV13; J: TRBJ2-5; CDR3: CASRSTSGSSLAAQYF; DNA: TGTGCCAGCAGGTCTACTAGCGGGAGCTCCCTTGCGGCCCAGTACTTC
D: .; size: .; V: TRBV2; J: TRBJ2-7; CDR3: CASRGDTVYEQYF; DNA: TGTGCCAGCAGGGGAGACACCGTCTACGAGCAGTACTTC
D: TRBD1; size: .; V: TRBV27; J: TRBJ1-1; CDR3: CASFTWTGTNTEAFF; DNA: TGTGCCAGCTTCACGTGGACAGGGACGAACACTGAAGCTTTCTTT
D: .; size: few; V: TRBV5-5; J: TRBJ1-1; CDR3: CASRVATEAFF; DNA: TGTGCCAGCAGGGTGGCCACTGAAGCTTTCTTT
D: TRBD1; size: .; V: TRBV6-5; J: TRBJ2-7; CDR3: CASSLRTGSSYEQYF; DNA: TGTGCCAGCAGCCTTAGGACAGGCAGCTCCTACGAGCAGTACTTC
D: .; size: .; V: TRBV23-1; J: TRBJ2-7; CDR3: CASSHVRAGNDEQYF; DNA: TGCGCCAGCAGTCACGTAAGGGCAGGGAACGACGAGCAGTACTTC
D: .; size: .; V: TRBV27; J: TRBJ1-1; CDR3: CASSQRIITGGTEAFF; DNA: TGTGCCAGCAGTCAAAGGATAATCACAGGTGGTACTGAAGCTTTCTTT
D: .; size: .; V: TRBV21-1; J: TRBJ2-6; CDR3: CASSAAGTGDSGANVLTF; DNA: TGTGCCAGCAGCGCCGCCGGGACAGGGGACTCTGGGGCCAACGTCCTGACTTTC
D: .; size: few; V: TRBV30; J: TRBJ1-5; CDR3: CAWSTGNKPQHF; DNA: TGTGCCTGGAGTACAGGGAACAAGCCCCAGCATTTT
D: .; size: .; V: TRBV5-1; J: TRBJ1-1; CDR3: CASSLGVSRSTEAFF; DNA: TGCGCCAGCAGCTTAGGAGTTTCGAGGAGCACTGAAGCTTTCTTT
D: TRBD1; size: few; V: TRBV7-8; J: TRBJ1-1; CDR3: CASSTRTGAYTEAFF; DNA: TGTGCCAGCAGCACCCGGACAGGGGCATACACTGAAGCTTTCTTT
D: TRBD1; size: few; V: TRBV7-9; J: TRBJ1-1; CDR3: CASSLTRGDTEAFF; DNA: TGTGCCAGCAGCCTGACCAGGGGGGACACTGAAGCTTTCTTT
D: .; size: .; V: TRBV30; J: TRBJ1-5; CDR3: CAWSHRTNQPQHF; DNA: TGTGCCTGGAGCCATAGGACAAATCAGCCCCAGCATTTT
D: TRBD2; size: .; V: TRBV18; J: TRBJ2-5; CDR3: CASSVAGGEETQYF; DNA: TGTGCCAGCTCAGTAGCGGGGGGAGAAGAGACCCAGTACTTC
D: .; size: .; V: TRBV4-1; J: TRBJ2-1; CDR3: CASSQDHRLNEQFF; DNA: TGCGCCAGCAGCCAAGATCACAGGTTGAATGAGCAGTTCTTC
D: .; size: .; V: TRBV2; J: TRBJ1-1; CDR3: CASSSTANTEAFF; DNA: TGTGCCAGCAGTAGTACAGCGAACACTGAAGCTTTCTTT
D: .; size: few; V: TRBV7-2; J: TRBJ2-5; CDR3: CASGRSSETQYF; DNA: TGTGCCAGCGGCCGATCGTCAGAGACCCAGTACTTC
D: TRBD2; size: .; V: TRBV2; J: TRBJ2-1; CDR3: CASSHPGLAVYNEQFF; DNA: TGTGCCAGCAGTCATCCGGGACTAGCGGTCTACAATGAGCAGTTCTTC
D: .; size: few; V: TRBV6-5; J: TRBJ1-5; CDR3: CASSYSIRDQPQHF; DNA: TGTGCCAGCAGTTACTCGATCAGGGATCAGCCCCAGCATTTT
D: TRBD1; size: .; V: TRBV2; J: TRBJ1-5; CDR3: CASRMDRGNQPQHF; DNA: TGTGCCAGCAGGATGGACAGGGGGAATCAGCCCCAGCATTTT
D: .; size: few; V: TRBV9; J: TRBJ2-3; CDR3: CASSIYVTDTQYF; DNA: TGTGCCAGCAGCATTTATGTCACAGATACGCAGTATTTT
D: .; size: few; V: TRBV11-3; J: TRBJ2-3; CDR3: CASSRRGERDTQYF; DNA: TGTGCCAGCAGTCGCAGGGGGGAGCGGGATACGCAGTATTTT
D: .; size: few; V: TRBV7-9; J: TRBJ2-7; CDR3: CASSLQGPYEQYF; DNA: TGTGCCAGCAGCTTACAGGGTCCGTACGAGCAGTACTTC
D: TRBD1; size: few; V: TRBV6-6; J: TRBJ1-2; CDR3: CASRVTTGDNYGYTF; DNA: TGTGCCAGCCGAGTTACGACAGGGGATAACTATGGCTACACCTTC
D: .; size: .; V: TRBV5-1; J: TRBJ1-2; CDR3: CASRGRTDDYGYTF; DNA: TGCGCCAGCAGGGGGAGGACGGACGACTATGGCTACACCTTC
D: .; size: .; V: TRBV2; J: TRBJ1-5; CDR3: CASSELVTGQPQHF; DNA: TGTGCCAGCAGTGAGCTAGTGACGGGGCAGCCCCAGCATTTT
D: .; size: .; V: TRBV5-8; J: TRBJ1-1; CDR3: CASSPQVKVTEAFF; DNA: TGTGCCAGCAGCCCTCAGGTAAAGGTAACTGAAGCTTTCTTT
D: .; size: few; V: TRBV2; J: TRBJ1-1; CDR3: CATHLGTNTEAFF; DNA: TGTGCCACGCACCTCGGGACAAACACTGAAGCTTTCTTT
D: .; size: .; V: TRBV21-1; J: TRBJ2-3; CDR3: CASTERPTLTSGRTDTQYF; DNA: TGTGCCAGCACCGAACGACCCACCTTGACTAGCGGGAGAACAGATACGCAGTATTTT
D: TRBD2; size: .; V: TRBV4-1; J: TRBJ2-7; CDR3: CASSQQPPLAGLTYEQYF; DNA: TGCGCCAGCAGCCAACAACCCCCACTAGCGGGGTTAACCTACGAGCAGTACTTC
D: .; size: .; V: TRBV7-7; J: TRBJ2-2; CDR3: CASSSRGSNTGELFF; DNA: TGTGCCAGCAGCTCCCGCGGGTCCAACACCGGGGAGCTGTTTTTT
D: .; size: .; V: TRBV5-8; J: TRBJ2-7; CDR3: CASTLAEYEQYF; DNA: TGTGCCAGCACCCTGGCCGAATACGAGCAGTACTTC
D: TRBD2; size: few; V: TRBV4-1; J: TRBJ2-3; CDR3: CASSQTGLAGDTQYF; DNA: TGCGCCAGCAGCCAGACAGGACTAGCGGGAGATACGCAGTATTTT
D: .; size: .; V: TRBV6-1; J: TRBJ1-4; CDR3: CASSEAKGGADWLFF; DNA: TGTGCCAGCAGTGAAGCGAAAGGAGGGGCCGATTGGCTGTTTTTT
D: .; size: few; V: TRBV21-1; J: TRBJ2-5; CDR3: CASSKAQDRQETQYF; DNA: TGTGCCAGCAGCAAAGCTCAGGACAGACAAGAGACCCAGTACTTC
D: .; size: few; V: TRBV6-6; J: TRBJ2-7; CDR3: CASQAGSYEQYF; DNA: TGTGCCAGCCAGGCTGGATCCTACGAGCAGTACTTC
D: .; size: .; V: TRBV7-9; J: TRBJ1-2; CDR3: CASSLDSRAGYGYTF; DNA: TGTGCCAGCAGCTTAGATTCGAGGGCTGGCTATGGCTACACCTTC
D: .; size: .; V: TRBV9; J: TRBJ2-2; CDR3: CASSVGHRDTGELFF; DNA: TGTGCCAGCAGCGTAGGGCACAGGGACACCGGGGAGCTGTTTTTT
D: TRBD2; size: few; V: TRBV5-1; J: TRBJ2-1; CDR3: CASSFLAGEDNEQFF; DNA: TGCGCCAGCAGCTTCCTAGCGGGAGAAGACAATGAGCAGTTCTTC
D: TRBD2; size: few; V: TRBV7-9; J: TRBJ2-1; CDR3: CASSSGLAGGPSYNEQFF; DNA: TGTGCCAGCAGCTCGGGACTAGCGGGAGGGCCGAGCTACAATGAGCAGTTCTTC
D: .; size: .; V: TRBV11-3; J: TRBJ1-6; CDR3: CASSSEDRSWSPLHF; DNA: TGTGCCAGCAGCTCCGAAGACAGGTCTTGGTCACCCCTCCACTTT
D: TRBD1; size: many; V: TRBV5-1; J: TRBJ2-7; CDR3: CASSYLPRDRGLDEQYF; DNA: TGCGCCAGCAGCTACCTCCCCCGGGACAGGGGGTTGGACGAGCAGTACTTC
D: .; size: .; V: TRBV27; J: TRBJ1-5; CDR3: CASRGGHGQPQHF; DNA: TGTGCCAGCAGGGGGGGGCACGGTCAGCCCCAGCATTTT
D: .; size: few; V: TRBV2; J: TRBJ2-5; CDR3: CASSEKGLLQETQYF; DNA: TGTGCCAGCAGTGAGAAGGGGCTACTCCAAGAGACCCAGTACTTC
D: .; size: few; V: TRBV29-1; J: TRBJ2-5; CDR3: CSVLPGQSLTQETQYF; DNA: TGCAGCGTTCTACCCGGACAGTCCCTCACCCAAGAGACCCAGTACTTC
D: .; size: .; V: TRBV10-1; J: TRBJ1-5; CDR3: CASSDGFGQPQHF; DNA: TGCGCCAGCAGTGACGGTTTCGGTCAGCCCCAGCATTTT
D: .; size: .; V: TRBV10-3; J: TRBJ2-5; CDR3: CAISGGGVETQYF; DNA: TGTGCCATCAGTGGGGGGGGCGTGGAGACCCAGTACTTC
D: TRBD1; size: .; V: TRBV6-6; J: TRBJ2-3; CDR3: CASSPRDRGSTDTQYF; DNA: TGTGCCAGCAGTCCCCGGGACAGGGGGAGCACAGATACGCAGTATTTT
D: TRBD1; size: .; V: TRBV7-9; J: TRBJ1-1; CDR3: CASSDRGYPEAFF; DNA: TGTGCCAGCTCGGACAGGGGGTACCCTGAAGCTTTCTTT
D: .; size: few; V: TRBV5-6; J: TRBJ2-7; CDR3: CASSLAGQPYEQYF; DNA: TGTGCCAGCAGCTTGGCAGGTCAGCCCTACGAGCAGTACTTC
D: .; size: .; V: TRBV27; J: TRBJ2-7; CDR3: CASRGHGAYEQYF; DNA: TGTGCCAGCCGAGGACACGGAGCCTACGAGCAGTACTTC
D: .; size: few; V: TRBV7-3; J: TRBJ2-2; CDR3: CASSSDRSNTGELFF; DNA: TGTGCCAGCAGCTCGGACAGATCGAACACCGGGGAGCTGTTTTTT
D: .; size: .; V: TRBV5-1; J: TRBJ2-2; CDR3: CASSLLSRGVGTGELFF; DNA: TGCGCCAGCAGCTTGTTGTCCCGGGGAGTCGGCACCGGGGAGCTGTTTTTT
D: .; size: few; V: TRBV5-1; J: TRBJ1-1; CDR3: CASRYAGGTEAFF; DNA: TGCGCCAGCAGGTACGCGGGGGGCACTGAAGCTTTCTTT